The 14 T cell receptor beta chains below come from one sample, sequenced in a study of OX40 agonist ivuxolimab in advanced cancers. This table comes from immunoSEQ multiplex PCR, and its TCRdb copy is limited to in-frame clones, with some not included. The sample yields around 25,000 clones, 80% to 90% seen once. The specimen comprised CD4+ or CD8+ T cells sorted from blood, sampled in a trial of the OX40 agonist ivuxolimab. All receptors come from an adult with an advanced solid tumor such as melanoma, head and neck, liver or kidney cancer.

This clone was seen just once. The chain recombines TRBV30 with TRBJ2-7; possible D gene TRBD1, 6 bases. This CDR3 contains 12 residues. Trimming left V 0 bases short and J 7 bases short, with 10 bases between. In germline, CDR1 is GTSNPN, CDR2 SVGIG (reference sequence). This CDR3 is CAWSVQGWEQYF. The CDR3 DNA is TGTGCCTGGAGTGTACAGGGTTGGGAGCAGTACTTC. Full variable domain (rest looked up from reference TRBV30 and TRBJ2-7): SQTIHQWPATLVQPVGSPLSLECTVEGTSNPNLYWYRQAAGRGLQLLFYSVGIGQISSEVPQNLSASRPQDRQFILSSKKLLLSDSGFYLCAWSVQGWEQYFGPGTRLTVT.

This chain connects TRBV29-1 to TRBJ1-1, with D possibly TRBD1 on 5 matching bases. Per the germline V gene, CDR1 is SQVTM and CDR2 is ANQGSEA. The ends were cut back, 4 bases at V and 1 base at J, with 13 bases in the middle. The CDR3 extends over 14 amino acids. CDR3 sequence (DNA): TGCAGCGTTGGGGGCCGACTGGAGAACACTGAAGCTTTCTTT. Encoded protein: CSVGGRLENTEAFF.

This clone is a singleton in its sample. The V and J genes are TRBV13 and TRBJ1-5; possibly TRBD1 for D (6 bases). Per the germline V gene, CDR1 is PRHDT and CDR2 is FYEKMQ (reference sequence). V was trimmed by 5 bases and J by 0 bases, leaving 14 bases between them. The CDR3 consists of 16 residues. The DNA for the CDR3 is TGTGCCAGCAGCCTGGGACATTTGAATAGCAATCAGCCCCAGCATTTT. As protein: CASSLGHLNSNQPQHF.

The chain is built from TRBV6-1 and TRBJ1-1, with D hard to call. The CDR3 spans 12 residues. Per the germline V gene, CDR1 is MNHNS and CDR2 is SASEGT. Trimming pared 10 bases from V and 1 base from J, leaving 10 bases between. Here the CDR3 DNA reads TGTGCCATAATGGCAGGGAACACTGAAGCTTTCTTT. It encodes CAIMAGNTEAFF.

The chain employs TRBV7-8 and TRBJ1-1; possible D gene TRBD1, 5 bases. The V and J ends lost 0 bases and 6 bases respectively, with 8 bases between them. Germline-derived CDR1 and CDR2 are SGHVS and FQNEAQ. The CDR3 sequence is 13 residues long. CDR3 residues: CASSLAGRPEAFF. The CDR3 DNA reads TGTGCCAGCAGCTTAGCGGGGCGTCCTGAAGCTTTCTTT.

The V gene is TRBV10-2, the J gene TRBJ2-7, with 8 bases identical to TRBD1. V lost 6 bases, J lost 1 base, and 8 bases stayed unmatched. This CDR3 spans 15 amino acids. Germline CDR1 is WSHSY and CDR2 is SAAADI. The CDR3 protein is CASRADRVSSYEQYF. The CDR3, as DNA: TGCGCCAGCAGGGCGGACAGGGTGAGTTCCTACGAGCAGTACTTC.

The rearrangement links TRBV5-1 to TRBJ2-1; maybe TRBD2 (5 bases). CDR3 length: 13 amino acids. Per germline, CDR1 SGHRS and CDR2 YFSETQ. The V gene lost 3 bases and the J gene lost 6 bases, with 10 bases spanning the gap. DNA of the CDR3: TGCGCCAGCAGCTCCGGACGGGGCAATGAGCAGTTCTTC. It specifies CASSSGRGNEQFF. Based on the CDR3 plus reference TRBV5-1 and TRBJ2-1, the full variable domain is KAGVTQTPRYLIKTRGQQVTLSCSPISGHRSVSWYQQTPGQGLQFLFEYFSETQRNKGNFPGRFSGRQFSNSRSEMNVSTLELGDSALYLCASSSGRGNEQFFGPGTRLTVL.

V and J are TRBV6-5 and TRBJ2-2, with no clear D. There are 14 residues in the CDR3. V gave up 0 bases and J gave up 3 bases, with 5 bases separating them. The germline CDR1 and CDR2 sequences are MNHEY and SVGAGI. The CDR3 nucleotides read TGTGCCAGCAGTTACTCGAGTGACACCGGGGAGCTGTTTTTT. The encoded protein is CASSYSSDTGELFF.

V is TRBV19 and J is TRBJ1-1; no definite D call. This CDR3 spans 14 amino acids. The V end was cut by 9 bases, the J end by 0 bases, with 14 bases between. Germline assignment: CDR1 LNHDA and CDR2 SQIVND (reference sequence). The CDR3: CASFSQDLNTEAFF. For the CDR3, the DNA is TGTGCCAGCTTTTCGCAGGACTTGAACACTGAAGCTTTCTTT.

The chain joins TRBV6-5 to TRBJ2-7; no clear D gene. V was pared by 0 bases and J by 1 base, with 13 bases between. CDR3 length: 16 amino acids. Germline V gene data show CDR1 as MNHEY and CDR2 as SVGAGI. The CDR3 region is CASSYSKSEVSYEQYF. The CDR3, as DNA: TGTGCCAGCAGTTACTCGAAATCAGAGGTATCCTACGAGCAGTACTTC.

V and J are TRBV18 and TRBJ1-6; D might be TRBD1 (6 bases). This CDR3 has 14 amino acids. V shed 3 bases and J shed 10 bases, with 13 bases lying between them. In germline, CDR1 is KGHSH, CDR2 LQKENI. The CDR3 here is CASSPKTGFSPLHF. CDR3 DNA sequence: TGTGCCAGCTCACCCAAGACAGGTTTCTCACCCCTCCACTTT.

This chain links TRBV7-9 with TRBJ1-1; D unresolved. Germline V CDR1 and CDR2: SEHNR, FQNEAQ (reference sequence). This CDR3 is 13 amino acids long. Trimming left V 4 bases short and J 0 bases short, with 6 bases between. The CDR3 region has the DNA TGTGCCAGCAGCTCCTCGGTGAACACTGAAGCTTTCTTT. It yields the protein CASSSSVNTEAFF.

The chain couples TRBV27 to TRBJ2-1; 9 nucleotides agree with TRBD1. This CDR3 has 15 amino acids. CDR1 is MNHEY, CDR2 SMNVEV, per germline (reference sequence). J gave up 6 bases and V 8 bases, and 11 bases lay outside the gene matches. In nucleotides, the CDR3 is TGTGCCAGCCGATCCGGGACAGGGTTGGTCAATGAGCAGTTCTTC. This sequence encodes CASRSGTGLVNEQFF.

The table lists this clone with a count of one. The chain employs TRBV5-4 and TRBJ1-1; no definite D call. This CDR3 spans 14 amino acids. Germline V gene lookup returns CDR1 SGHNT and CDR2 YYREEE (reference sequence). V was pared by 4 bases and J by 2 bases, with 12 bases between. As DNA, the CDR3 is TGTGCCAGCAGCGAGCCCTGGACCAACACTGAAGCTTTCTTT. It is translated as CASSEPWTNTEAFF.